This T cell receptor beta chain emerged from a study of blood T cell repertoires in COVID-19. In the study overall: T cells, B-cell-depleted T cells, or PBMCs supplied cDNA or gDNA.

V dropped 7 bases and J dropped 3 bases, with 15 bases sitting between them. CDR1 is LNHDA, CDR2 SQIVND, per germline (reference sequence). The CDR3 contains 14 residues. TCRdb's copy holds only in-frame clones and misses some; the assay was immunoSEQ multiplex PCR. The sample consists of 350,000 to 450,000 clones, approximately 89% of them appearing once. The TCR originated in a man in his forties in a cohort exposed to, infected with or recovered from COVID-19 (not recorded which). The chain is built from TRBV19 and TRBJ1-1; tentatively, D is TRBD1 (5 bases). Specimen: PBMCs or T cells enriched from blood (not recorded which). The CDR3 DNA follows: TGTGCCAGTACCCAGCGACAGTACTACACTGAAGCTTTCTTT. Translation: CASTQRQYYTEAFF.